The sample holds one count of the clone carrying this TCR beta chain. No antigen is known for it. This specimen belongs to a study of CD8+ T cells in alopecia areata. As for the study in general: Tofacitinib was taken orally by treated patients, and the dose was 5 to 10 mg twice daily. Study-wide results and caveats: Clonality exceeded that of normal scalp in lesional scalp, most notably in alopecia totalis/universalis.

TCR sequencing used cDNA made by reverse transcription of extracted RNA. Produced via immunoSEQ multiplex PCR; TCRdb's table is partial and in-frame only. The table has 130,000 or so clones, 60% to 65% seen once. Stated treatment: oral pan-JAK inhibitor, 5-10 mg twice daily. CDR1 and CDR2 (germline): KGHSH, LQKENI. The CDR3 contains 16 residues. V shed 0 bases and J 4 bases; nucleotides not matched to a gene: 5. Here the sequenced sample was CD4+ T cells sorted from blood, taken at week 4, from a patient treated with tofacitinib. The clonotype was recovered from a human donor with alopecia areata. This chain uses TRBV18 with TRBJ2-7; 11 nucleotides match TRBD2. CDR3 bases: TGTGCCAGCTCACCACCAGTAGCGGGGGGGCTTTACGAGCAGTACTTC. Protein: CASSPPVAGGLYEQYF.